This is a list of T cell receptor beta chains from one sample in a study of blood T cell repertoires in COVID-19. Measured with immunoSEQ multiplex PCR; TCRdb has only the in-frame clones, and not every one. The sample lists approximately 350,000 clones, 89% occurring once. Sequenced: peripheral blood. Receptors originate from a man aged 40-49 years with acute or convalescent COVID-19. Each CDR3 is given with its conserved first and last residue. A D gene is named only where the DNA matches it firmly. Size is stated for part of the rows, as once, few or many counts, or as a class when the clone is expanded.

>.|TRBV16|TRBJ1-5|once
CASSPWGDSNQPQHF
TGTGCCAGCAGCCCATGGGGGGACAGCAATCAGCCCCAGCATTTT
>.|TRBV10-1|TRBJ1-5|.
CASSYQDSNQPQHF
TGCGCCAGCAGTTACCAGGATAGCAATCAGCCCCAGCATTTT
>TRBD1|TRBV2|TRBJ1-2|.
CASRHPRGQGPGHGYTF
TGTGCCAGCCGCCACCCACGAGGACAGGGCCCAGGACATGGCTACACCTTC
>TRBD1|TRBV6-6|TRBJ1-1|.
CASTTGGWDTEAFF
TGTGCCAGCACTACAGGGGGTTGGGACACTGAAGCTTTCTTT
>.|TRBV2|TRBJ2-1|few
CASSDIGGESYNEQFF
TGTGCCAGCAGTGATATCGGCGGGGAGAGCTACAATGAGCAGTTCTTC
>TRBD2|TRBV7-8|TRBJ2-1|.
CASSLTAGGFYNEQFF
TGTGCCAGCAGCTTAACGGCGGGGGGGTTCTACAATGAGCAGTTCTTC
>TRBD1|TRBV6-5|TRBJ1-2|.
CASTRGQGFYGYTF
TGTGCCAGCACCAGAGGACAGGGATTCTATGGCTACACCTTC
>TRBD2|TRBV19|TRBJ2-7|.
CASSRTSGAYEQYF
TGTGCCAGTAGCAGGACTAGCGGAGCCTACGAGCAGTACTTC
>.|TRBV7-8|TRBJ1-6|.
CASSVDRNSSSYNSPLHF
TGTGCCAGCAGCGTCGACAGAAACTCTAGCTCCTATAATTCACCCCTCCACTTT
>.|TRBV10-3|TRBJ2-2|.
CAISDPLRELFF
TGTGCCATCAGTGACCCCCTTAGGGAGCTGTTTTTT
>TRBD1|TRBV5-1|TRBJ1-5|.
CASSGGTGQPQHF
TGCGCCAGCAGCGGGGGGACAGGACAGCCCCAGCATTTT
>.|TRBV6-6|TRBJ2-2|.
CASSHPGRGGPYTGELFF
TGTGCCAGCAGTCATCCTGGAAGGGGGGGCCCTTACACCGGGGAGCTGTTTTTT
>.|TRBV5-1|TRBJ1-1|.
CASSPGENTEAFF
TGCGCCAGCAGCCCGGGAGAGAACACTGAAGCTTTCTTT
>.|TRBV7-2|TRBJ2-7|.
CASSFRLVSYEQYF
TGTGCCAGCAGCTTTCGACTAGTGTCCTACGAGCAGTACTTC
>TRBD1|TRBV19|TRBJ1-4|.
CASRNDRGGDEKLFF
TGTGCCAGTAGAAACGACAGGGGAGGCGATGAAAAACTGTTTTTT
>TRBD1|TRBV5-1|TRBJ1-3|once
CASSLDRAGNTIYF
TGCGCCAGCAGCCTGGACAGGGCTGGAAACACCATATATTTT
>TRBD1|TRBV7-8|TRBJ2-7|.
CASSPRDRGVNYEQYF
TGTGCCAGCAGCCCCCGGGACAGGGGCGTTAACTACGAGCAGTACTTC
>TRBD1|TRBV4-1|TRBJ1-5|.
CASSLQTGSPHRSQHF
TGCGCCAGCAGCCTACAGACAGGGTCCCCCCACCGGTCCCAGCATTTT
>TRBD1|TRBV30|TRBJ1-1|once
CAWMGQANTEAFF
TGTGCCTGGATGGGACAGGCGAACACTGAAGCTTTCTTT